This T cell receptor (beta chain) was profiled in a study of shared clonotypes between healthy human individuals. General observations from the study: Of the naive CD4 clonotypes, roughly 5.5% were shared across a handful of donors.

The study enrolled healthy HIV-negative adults without recent acute infections or vaccinations as donors. This CDR3 has 15 amino acids. From germline, CDR1 is SGHRS and CDR2 YFSETQ. V shed 0 bases and J shed 0 bases, with 9 bases lying between them. This clone was seen repeatedly, ten times or more. Its specificity is not known. Assay: immunoSEQ multiplex PCR; the TCRdb copy retains only in-frame clones and omits some. The sample lists approximately 1,000,000 clones, around 78% occurring once. The sequence derives from a man between 18 and 35 years old in good health. Some clones in this sample may be carry-over from other donors' samples. Sequencing used memory CD4+ T cells from PBMCs. Subset here: CD45RA-negative fraction. The rearrangement uses TRBV5-1 and TRBJ1-1, with D possibly TRBD1 on 6 matching bases. CDR3 amino acids: CASSLAGQLNTEAFF. As DNA, the CDR3 is TGCGCCAGCAGCTTGGCCGGACAGTTGAACACTGAAGCTTTCTTT.